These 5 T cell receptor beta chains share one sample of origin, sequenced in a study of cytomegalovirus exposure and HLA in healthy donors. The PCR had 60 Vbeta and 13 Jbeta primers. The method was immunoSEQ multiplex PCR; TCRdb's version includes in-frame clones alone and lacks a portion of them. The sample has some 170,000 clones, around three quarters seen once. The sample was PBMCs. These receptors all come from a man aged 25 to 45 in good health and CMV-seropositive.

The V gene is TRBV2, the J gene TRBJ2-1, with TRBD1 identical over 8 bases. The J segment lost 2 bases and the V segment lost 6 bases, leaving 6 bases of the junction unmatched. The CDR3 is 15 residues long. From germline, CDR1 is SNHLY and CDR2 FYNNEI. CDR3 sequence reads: CASSPGTGPYNEQFF. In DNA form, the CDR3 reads TGTGCCAGCAGCCCCGGGACAGGTCCCTACAATGAGCAGTTCTTC.

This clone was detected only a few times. CDR3 in DNA: TGTGCCAGCAGTGAGACTAGCGGGGGGGAGAATGAGCAGTTCTTC. This codes for CASSETSGGENEQFF. The V call is TRBV25-1, the J call TRBJ2-1, with TRBD2 matching 14 bases. The CDR3 length is 15 residues. Per the germline V gene, CDR1 is MGHDK and CDR2 is SYGVNS. Trimming took 3 bases from V and 7 from J; bases not matched to a gene: 2.

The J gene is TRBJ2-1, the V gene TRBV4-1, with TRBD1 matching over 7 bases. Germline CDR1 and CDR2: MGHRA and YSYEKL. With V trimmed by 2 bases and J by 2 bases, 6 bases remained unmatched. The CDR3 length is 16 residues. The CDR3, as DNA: TGCGCCAGCAGCCAATCCGCAGGGGGAACCTACAATGAGCAGTTCTTC. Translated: CASSQSAGGTYNEQFF.

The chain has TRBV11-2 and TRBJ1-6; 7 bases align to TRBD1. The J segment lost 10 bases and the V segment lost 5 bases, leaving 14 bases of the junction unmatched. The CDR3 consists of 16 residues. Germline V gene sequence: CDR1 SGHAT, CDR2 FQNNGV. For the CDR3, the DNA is TGTGCCAGCAGCGTCGGGACAGATAACAGGAGGTCACCCCTCCACTTT. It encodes CASSVGTDNRRSPLHF.

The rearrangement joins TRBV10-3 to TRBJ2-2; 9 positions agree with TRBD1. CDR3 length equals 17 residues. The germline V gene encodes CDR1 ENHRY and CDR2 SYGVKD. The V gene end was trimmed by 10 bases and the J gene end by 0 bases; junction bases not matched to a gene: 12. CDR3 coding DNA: TGTGCCACCTCCGGGACAGGGTTGGTTGCGAACACCGGGGAGCTGTTTTTT. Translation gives CATSGTGLVANTGELFF.